The 11 T cell receptor beta chains below were found in one sample sequenced in a study of blood T cells in healthy people across ages. Through a sample-barcoded 5' primer and a J-beta primer mix, a second PCR was run for roughly 6 to 12 cycles. TCRdb re-called the 5' RACE reads through MiXCR, storing one row per CDR3 protein. The sample carries more than 1 million distinct CDR3 sequences, 40% to 55% recorded once. The sequenced material came from blood. The origin of the receptors is a woman in her sixties in good health.

The V call is TRBV5-1, the J call TRBJ2-1, with 10 bases lining up with TRBD2. This CDR3 region has 16 residues. CDR1 and CDR2 from the germline V gene are SGHRS and YFSETQ. V was clipped by 0 bases and J by 4 bases; unmatched bases: 4. CDR3 in amino acids: CASSLVASGGYNEQFF. The CDR3 bases are TGCGCCAGCAGCTTGGTCGCTAGCGGGGGATACAATGAGCAGTTCTTC.

This chain joins TRBV6-5 and TRBJ2-3; D may be TRBD1 or TRBD2 (5 bases each). The germline CDR1 and CDR2 sequences are MNHEY and SVGAGI. Trimming removed 3 bases from V and 4 bases from J, with 11 bases in between. The CDR3 is 14 amino acids. This chain's CDR3 is CASSYVQGADTQYF. The CDR3 DNA follows: TGTGCCAGCAGTTATGTCCAGGGAGCAGATACGCAGTATTTT.

This clonotype was counted only a few times. V is TRBV6-5 and J is TRBJ2-7; possible D gene TRBD2, 6 bases. CDR3 size: 15 residues. V gave up 6 bases and J gave up 0 bases, with 15 bases separating them. From germline, CDR1 is MNHEY and CDR2 SVGAGI. Written as DNA, the CDR3 is TGTGCCAGCAGCCCCTGGGGGGACTCCTCCTACGAGCAGTACTTC. Its protein is CASSPWGDSSYEQYF.

The J gene is TRBJ1-2, the V gene TRBV6-5; tentative D call: TRBD1 (6 bases). The V gene's germline CDR1 is MNHEY and CDR2 SVGAGI. Trimming removed 5 bases at V and 8 bases at J, with 15 bases between. The length of the CDR3 is 13 residues. The CDR3 reads CASSKTGMGGYTF. In nucleotides, the CDR3 is TGTGCCAGCAGTAAAACAGGGATGGGCGGCTACACCTTC.

The chain links TRBV5-1 to TRBJ2-3; D is uncertain. V dropped 0 bases and J dropped 5 bases, with 10 bases sitting between them. From germline, CDR1 is SGHRS and CDR2 YFSETQ. CDR3 length: 14 residues. The CDR3 here is CASSLGHFQDTQYF. CDR3 coding DNA: TGCGCCAGCAGCTTGGGACATTTCCAAGATACGCAGTATTTT.

V gene TRBV20-1 combines with J gene TRBJ2-4, with 7 bases matching TRBD2. The CDR3 covers 13 residues. Germline CDR1 and CDR2: DFQATT and SNEGSKA (reference sequence). The trim removed 5 bases at V and 8 bases at J, leaving 9 bases unmatched. CDR3 amino acids: CSADVGGGDIQYF. The CDR3 nucleotides are TGCAGTGCTGACGTGGGGGGAGGGGACATTCAGTACTTC.

This chain joins TRBV12-3 or TRBV12-4 and TRBJ2-1; D assignment may be TRBD1 or TRBD2 (5 bases each). V lost 6 bases to trimming and J lost 14 bases, with 23 bases between them. This CDR3 is 14 amino acids long. Here the CDR3 DNA reads TGTGCCAGCAGCCCGACCGGGACCCTCACTGACGAGTTCTTC. It translates to CASSPTGTLTDEFF.

The CDR3 is CSARERRGASTEAFF. The CDR3 coding sequence is TGCAGTGCTAGAGAAAGGCGGGGCGCGTCCACTGAAGCTTTCTTT. The chain uses TRBV20-1 and TRBJ1-1, with D perhaps TRBD1 (5 bases). The CDR3 loop spans 15 amino acids. Trimming left V 0 bases short and J 4 bases short, with 15 bases between. Germline CDR1 DFQATT, CDR2 SNEGSKA (reference sequence).

The chain is built from TRBV5-6 and TRBJ2-2; D is possibly TRBD1 (5 bases). The V gene lost 4 bases and the J gene lost 0 bases, with 10 bases spanning the gap. The CDR3 is 15 residues long. Per the germline V gene, CDR1 is SGHDT and CDR2 is YYEEEE. The CDR3 sequence is CASSPRVPNTGELFF. DNA for the CDR3: TGTGCCAGCAGCCCCAGGGTGCCGAACACCGGGGAGCTGTTTTTT.

The V and J genes are TRBV7-9 and TRBJ2-7; D is unclear. Germline lookup yields CDR1 SEHNR and CDR2 FQNEAQ (reference sequence). CDR3 length: 8 residues. Trimming removed 8 bases at V and 12 bases at J, with 8 bases between. The CDR3 is CASEPGYF. The DNA for the CDR3 is TGTGCCAGCGAACCAGGGTACTTC.

A few counts support this clonotype. The V call is TRBV7-2, the J call TRBJ2-7; 11 positions match TRBD2. Germline V CDR1 and CDR2: SGHTA, FQGNSA. This CDR3 has 16 amino acids. Germline trimming cut 5 bases from V and 6 bases from J; bases unmatched to any gene: 12. CDR3 sequence (DNA): TGTGCCAGCAGCGCGGGACTAGCGGCCTTACGAGGCGAGCAGTACTTC. Its translation is CASSAGLAALRGEQYF.